The rows below give T cell receptor beta chains drawn from one sample of a study of blood T cell repertoires in COVID-19. Repertoires were generated with immunoSEQ multiplex PCR, while TCRdb's copy carries only in-frame clones and drops some. The sample consists of a few hundred thousand clones, 65% to 90% of them appearing once. Sequencing was performed on peripheral blood. The source is a human donor in a cohort sampled during active COVID-19. Both conserved end residues are part of each CDR3. The D gene is left open where the match is weak.

d_call j_call v_call cdr3_aa cdr3_nt
TRBD1 TRBJ2-7 TRBV5-8 CASSWGQEGEQYF TGTGCCAGCAGTTGGGGACAGGAAGGCGAGCAGTACTTC
TRBD2 TRBJ2-2 TRBV5-1 CASTRTSGGPNTGELFF TGCGCCAGCACCAGGACTAGCGGGGGGCCGAACACCGGGGAGCTGTTTTTT
TRBD1 TRBJ1-2 TRBV19 CASSRGGDGYTF TGTGCCAGTAGTCGAGGGGGCGATGGCTACACCTTC
NA TRBJ2-1 TRBV10-3 CAISDGQGLYNEQFF TGTGCCATCAGTGACGGTCAGGGACTGTACAATGAGCAGTTCTTC
NA TRBJ1-4 TRBV3-1/TRBV3-2 CASSQDLSGSREKLFF TGTGCCAGCAGCCAAGACTTATCGGGGTCCCGTGAAAAACTGTTTTTT
TRBD1 TRBJ2-1 TRBV27 CASKDRADEQFF TGTGCCAGCAAGGACAGGGCGGATGAGCAGTTCTTC
TRBD1 TRBJ2-7 TRBV3-1/TRBV3-2 CASSKDRGWYEQYF TGTGCCAGCAGCAAGGACAGGGGATGGTACGAGCAGTACTTC
NA TRBJ1-2 TRBV14 CASSPWMAGPHYGYTF TGTGCCAGCAGCCCCTGGATGGCGGGGCCCCACTATGGCTACACCTTC
NA TRBJ2-1 TRBV12-5 CASGLSFGFNEQFF TGTGCTAGTGGTCTGAGCTTCGGGTTCAATGAGCAGTTCTTC
TRBD2 TRBJ2-7 TRBV9 CASSSPRTSGVSYEQYF TGTGCCAGCAGCTCCCCTCGGACTAGCGGTGTCTCCTACGAGCAGTACTTC
TRBD1 TRBJ2-1 TRBV5-1 CASSGRISGTGPDEQFF TGCGCCAGCAGCGGTAGAATTTCCGGGACAGGGCCCGATGAGCAGTTCTTC
TRBD2 TRBJ2-7 TRBV7-9 CASSTRAGGRQYF TGTGCCAGCAGCACCCGAGCGGGGGGGAGGCAGTACTTC
NA TRBJ2-7 TRBV7-3 CASSLGQGGYEQYF TGTGCCAGCAGCTTGGGTCAGGGCGGCTACGAGCAGTACTTC